This T cell receptor (beta chain) came from a study of regulatory T cells in long-lasting Graves disease. Time point defined: newly diagnosed GD, antithyroid drugs for less than 3 months. PBMC-extracted RNA yielded the TCR library. Germline CDR1 is SGDLS and CDR2 is YYNGEE. V was clipped by 3 bases and J by 1 base; unmatched bases: 15. CDR3 length: 19 residues. Assembly of TCR beta libraries relied on iRepertoire HTBI primers together with Arm-PCR of CDR3 regions. One entry per CDR3 protein results from TCRdb running MiXCR on the multiplex PCR reads. The sample includes 350,000 to 450,000 distinct CDR3 sequences, about 15% of them seen just once. This clonotype appeared a few times. These data were also filed under a second study, of T cells in Graves' hyperthyroidism and ophthalmopathy. This second study notes: TCR CDR3 underwent first-round RT-PCR with the HTBI primer set.

This specimen consisted of peripheral blood mononuclear cells (PBMCs), obtained at new diagnosis, from a patient treated with antithyroid drugs. The chain combines TRBV9 with TRBJ1-2; TRBD1 matches 10 bases. The TCR comes from a woman aged 40 to 50 with Graves disease. CDR3 DNA: TGTGCCAGCAGCGGCCTGTCCCGGGACAGGGGAATTCTTAACTATGGCTACACCTTC. It encodes CASSGLSRDRGILNYGYTF.